This T cell receptor beta chain stems from a study of T cell repertoires in cytomegalovirus infection. Germline V gene data show CDR1 as MNHEY and CDR2 as SVGAGI. With 0 bases clipped from V and 5 bases from J, the junction kept 7 bases outside the gene matches. The CDR3 extends over 16 amino acids. Turning to this clonotype: Its specificity is unknown.

Each CDR3 protein gets one entry after TCRdb re-called the reads with MiXCR. This sample has 830,000 or so distinct CDR3 sequences, with around a third found just once. Sequenced here: cultured CD8+ T cells from PBMCs, sampled from culture after CMV antigen stimulation. The chain uses TRBV6-5 and TRBJ2-1, with TRBD2 matching over 7 bases. This receptor was obtained from a human donor in good health (CMV status not recorded). Some clones in this sample may be carry-over from other donors' samples. The CDR3 DNA is TGTGCCAGCAGTTACTCAGGGAGCGGGGCCGACAATGAGCAGTTCTTC. Its protein product is CASSYSGSGADNEQFF.